Detailed here is one T cell receptor (beta chain). This specimen comes from a study of T-cell reconstitution after alpha-beta-depleted transplantation in children. This CDR3 has 17 amino acids. J lost 5 bases, V lost 1 base, and 8 bases had no gene match. Germline V gene data show CDR1 as SGHRS and CDR2 as YFSETQ. Unique molecular identifiers were incorporated during preparation of the TCRbeta library. TCRdb re-called the PCR reads with MiXCR, one entry per CDR3 protein. The sample gives roughly 500,000 distinct CDR3 sequences, approximately 32% of which show up once; around 2.3% is in the top ten. The chain combines TRBV5-1 with TRBJ1-5, with TRBD1 identical over 11 bases. Sequences were derived from PBMCs from the stem cell graft donor, sampled from the stem cell graft. The TCR sequence derives from a human donor who donated a stem cell graft to a child with aplastic anemia. The chain's CDR3 is CASSLNGGTGGDQPQHF. CDR3 DNA: TGCGCCAGCAGCTTGAACGGGGGGACAGGGGGGGATCAGCCCCAGCATTTT.